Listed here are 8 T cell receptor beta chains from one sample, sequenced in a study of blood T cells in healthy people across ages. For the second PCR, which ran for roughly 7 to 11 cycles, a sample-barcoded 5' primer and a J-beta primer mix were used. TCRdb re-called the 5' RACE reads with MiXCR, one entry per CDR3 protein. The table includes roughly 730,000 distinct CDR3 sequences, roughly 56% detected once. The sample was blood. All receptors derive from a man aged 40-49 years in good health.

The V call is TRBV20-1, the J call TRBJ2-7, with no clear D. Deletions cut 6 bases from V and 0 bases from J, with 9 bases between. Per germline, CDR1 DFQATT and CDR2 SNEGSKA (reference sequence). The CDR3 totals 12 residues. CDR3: CSAGEVSYEQYF. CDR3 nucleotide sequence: TGCAGTGCGGGCGAGGTCTCCTACGAGCAGTACTTC.

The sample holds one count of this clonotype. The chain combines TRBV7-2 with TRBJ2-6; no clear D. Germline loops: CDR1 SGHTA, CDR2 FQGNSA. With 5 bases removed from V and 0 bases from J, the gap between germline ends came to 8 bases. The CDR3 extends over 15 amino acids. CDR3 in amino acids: CASSPDTSGANVLTF. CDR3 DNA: TGTGCCAGCAGCCCTGACACCTCTGGGGCCAACGTCCTGACTTTC.

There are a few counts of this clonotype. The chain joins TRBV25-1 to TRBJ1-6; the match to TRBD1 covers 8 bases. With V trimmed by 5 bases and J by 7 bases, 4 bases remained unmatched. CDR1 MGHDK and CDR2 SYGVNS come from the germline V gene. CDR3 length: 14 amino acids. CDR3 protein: CASSNTGGNSPLHF. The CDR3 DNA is TGTGCCAGCAGTAACACAGGGGGAAATTCACCCCTCCACTTT.

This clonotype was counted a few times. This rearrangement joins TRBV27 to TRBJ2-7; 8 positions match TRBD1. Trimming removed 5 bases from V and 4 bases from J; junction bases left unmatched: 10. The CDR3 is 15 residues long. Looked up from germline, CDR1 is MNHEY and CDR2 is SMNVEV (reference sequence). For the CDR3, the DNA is TGTGCCAGCAGTCCCGCGGGGACAGGAGCGTACGAGCAGTACTTC. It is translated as CASSPAGTGAYEQYF.

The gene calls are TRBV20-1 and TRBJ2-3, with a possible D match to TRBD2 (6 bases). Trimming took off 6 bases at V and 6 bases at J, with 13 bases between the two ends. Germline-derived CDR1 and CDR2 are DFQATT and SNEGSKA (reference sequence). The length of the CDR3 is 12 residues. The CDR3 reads CSATGEADTQYF. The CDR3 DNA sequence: TGCAGTGCGACGGGAGAAGCGGATACGCAGTATTTT.

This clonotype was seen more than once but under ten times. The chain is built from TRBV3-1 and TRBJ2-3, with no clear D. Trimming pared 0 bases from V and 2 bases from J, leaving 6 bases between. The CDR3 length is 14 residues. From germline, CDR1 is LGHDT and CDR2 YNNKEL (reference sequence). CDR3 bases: TGTGCCAGCAGCCAAGATACTTTCACAGATACGCAGTATTTT. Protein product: CASSQDTFTDTQYF.

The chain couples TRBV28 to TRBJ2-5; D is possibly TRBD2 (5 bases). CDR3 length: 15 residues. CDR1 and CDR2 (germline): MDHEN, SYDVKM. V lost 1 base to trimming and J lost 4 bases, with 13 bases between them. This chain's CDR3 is CASSLSGKEGETQYF. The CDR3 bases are TGTGCCAGCAGTTTATCGGGGAAAGAGGGAGAGACCCAGTACTTC.

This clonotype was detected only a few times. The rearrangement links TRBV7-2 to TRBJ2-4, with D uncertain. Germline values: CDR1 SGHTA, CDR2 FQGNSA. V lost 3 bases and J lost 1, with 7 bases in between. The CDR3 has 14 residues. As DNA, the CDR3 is TGTGCCAGCAGCTTCGATTCTGCCAAAAACATTCAGTACTTC. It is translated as CASSFDSAKNIQYF.